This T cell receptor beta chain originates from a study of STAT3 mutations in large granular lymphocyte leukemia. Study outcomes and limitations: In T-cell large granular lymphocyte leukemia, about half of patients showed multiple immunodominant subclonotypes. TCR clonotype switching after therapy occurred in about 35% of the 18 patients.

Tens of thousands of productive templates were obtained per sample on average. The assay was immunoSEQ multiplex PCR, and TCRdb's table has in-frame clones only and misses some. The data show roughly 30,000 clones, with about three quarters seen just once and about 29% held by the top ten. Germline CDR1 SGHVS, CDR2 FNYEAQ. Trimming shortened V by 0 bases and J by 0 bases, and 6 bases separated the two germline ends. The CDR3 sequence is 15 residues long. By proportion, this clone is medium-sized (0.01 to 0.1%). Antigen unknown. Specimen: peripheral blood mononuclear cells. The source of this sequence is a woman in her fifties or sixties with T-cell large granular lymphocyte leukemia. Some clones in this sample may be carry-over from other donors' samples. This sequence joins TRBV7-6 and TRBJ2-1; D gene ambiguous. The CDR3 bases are TGTGCCAGCAGCTTAGCTAGTATCTCCTACAATGAGCAGTTCTTC. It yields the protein CASSLASISYNEQFF. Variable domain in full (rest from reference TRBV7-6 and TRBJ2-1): GAGVSQSPRYKVTKRGQDVALRCDPISGHVSLYWYRQALGQGPEFLTYFNYEAQQDKSGLPNDRFSAERPEGSISTLTIQRTEQRDSAMYRCASSLASISYNEQFFGPGTRLTVL.